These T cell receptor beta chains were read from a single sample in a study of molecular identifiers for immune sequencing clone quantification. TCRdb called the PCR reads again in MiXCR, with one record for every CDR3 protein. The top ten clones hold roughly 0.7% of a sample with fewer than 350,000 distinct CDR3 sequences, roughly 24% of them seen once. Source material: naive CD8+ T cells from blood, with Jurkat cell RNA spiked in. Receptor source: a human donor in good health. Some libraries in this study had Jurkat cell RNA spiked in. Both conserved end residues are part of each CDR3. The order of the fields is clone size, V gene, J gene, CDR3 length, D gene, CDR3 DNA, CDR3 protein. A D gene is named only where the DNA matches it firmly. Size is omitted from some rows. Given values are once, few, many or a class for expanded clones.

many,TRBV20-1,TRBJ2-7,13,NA,TGCAGTGCTAGAGACCAGCGGTCCTACGAGCAGTACTTC,CSARDQRSYEQYF
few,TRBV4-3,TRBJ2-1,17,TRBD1,TGCGCCAGCAGCCAAGATTTGGCAGGGGGTTCCTACAATGAGCAGTTCTTC,CASSQDLAGGSYNEQFF
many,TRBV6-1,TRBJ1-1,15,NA,TGTGCCAGCAGTGAGAATAACGGGATGAACACTGAAGCTTTCTTT,CASSENNGMNTEAFF
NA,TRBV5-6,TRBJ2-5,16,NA,TGTGCCAGCAGCCCCGGACAGCCTTCCTTCCAAAAACCCCAGTACTTC,CASSPGQPSFQKPQYF
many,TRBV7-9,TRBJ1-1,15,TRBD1,TGTGCCAGCAGCCCCAGGACAGGGGCCTCTTGGGATTCGTTCTTT,CASSPRTGASWDSFF
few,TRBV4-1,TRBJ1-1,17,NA,TGCGCCAGCAGCCAAGATCCAGGCGTGCTTATGCGGGGTGAAGCTTTCTTT,CASSQDPGVLMRGEAFF
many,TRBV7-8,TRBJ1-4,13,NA,TGTGCCAGCAGCCCCCAGGTTGCCCCGTTACTGTTTTTT,CASSPQVAPLLFF
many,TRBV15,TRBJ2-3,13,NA,TGTGCCACCAGCGAGGCGGGCACAGATACGCAGTATTTT,CATSEAGTDTQYF
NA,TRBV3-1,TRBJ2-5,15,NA,TGTGCCAGCAGCCGAACACTAGAGCGGCAAGAGACCCAGTACTTC,CASSRTLERQETQYF
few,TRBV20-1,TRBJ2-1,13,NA,TGCAGTGCGCGGGACTTGACTACCAATGAGCAGTTCTTC,CSARDLTTNEQFF
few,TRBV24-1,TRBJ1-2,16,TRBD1,TGTGCCACCAGTGATCCCCGGACAGGAATAGACTATGGCTACACCTTC,CATSDPRTGIDYGYTF
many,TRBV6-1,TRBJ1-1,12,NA,TGTGCCAGCAGTGACCGTCGGACTGAAGCTTTCTTT,CASSDRRTEAFF
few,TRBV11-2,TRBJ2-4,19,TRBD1,TGTGCCAGCAGCTTTCACAGGGGCTATTTAGAGCTAGCCAAAAACATTCAGTACTTC,CASSFHRGYLELAKNIQYF
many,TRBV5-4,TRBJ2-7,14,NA,TGTGCCAGCAGCTTGGAGCCGGGACCCGCCGAGCAGTACTTC,CASSLEPGPAEQYF
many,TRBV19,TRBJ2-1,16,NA,TGTGCCAGTAGTCCCCCCCCGGTGAGCTCCTACAATGAGCAGTTCTTC,CASSPPPVSSYNEQFF
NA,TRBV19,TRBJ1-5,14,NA,TGTGCCAGTAGTATCGGCGGGGCCGGGCAGCCCCAGCATTTT,CASSIGGAGQPQHF
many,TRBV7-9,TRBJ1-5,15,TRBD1,TGTGCCAGCAGCAGAACGACAGGGATCGTGCAGCCCCAGCATTTT,CASSRTTGIVQPQHF
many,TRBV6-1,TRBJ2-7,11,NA,TGTGCCAGCAGTGAAGTTAGCGAGCAGTACTTC,CASSEVSEQYF
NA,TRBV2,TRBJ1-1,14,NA,TGTGCCAGCAGTGAATCGGTCGGAGACACTGAAGCTTTCTTT,CASSESVGDTEAFF
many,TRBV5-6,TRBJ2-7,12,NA,TGTGCCAGCAGTTCCGACTGGTACGAGCAGTACTTC,CASSSDWYEQYF
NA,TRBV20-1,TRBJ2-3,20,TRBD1,TGCAGTGCTAGAGATTTTCTTCGGGACAGGGGTGGCTCGCATCCAGATACGCAGTATTTT,CSARDFLRDRGGSHPDTQYF
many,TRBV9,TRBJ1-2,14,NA,TGTGCCAGCAGCTCACAGGGACTCCTCCATGGCTACACCTTC,CASSSQGLLHGYTF
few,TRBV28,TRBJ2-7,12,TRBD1,TGTGCCAGCAGCAACTACAGGGGCGAGCAGTACTTC,CASSNYRGEQYF
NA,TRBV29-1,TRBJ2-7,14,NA,TGCAGCGTGAACCCGGGACAAAGCTCCTACGAGCAGTACTTC,CSVNPGQSSYEQYF
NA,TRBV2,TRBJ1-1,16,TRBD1,TGTGCCAGCAGTGAATTGGGACAGGCAATGAACACTGAAGCTTTCTTT,CASSELGQAMNTEAFF
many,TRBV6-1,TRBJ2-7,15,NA,TGTGCCAGCAGTGAAGCGCGGCTAGCCTCATACGAGCAGTACTTC,CASSEARLASYEQYF
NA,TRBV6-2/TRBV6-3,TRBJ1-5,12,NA,TGTGCCAGCAGTTACAGTACGGGGCCCCCGCATTTT,CASSYSTGPPHF
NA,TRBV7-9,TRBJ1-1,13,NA,TGTGCCCGCCGCTTCCCCCTGACCCCTGAAGCTTTCTTT,CARRFPLTPEAFF
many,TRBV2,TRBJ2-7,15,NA,TGTGCCAGCAGTGAGTCGTTGGACCGACCCTACGAGCAGTACTTC,CASSESLDRPYEQYF